This T cell receptor (beta chain) was captured by sequencing in a study of spatial heterogeneity in lung cancer. Study observations and caveats: Counts of expanded intratumoral alpha and beta TCRs tracked tumor mutation counts.

The CDR3 loop spans 19 amino acids. The ends were cut back, 2 bases at V and 0 bases at J, with 17 bases in the middle. CDR1 is MNHEY, CDR2 SVGAGI, per germline. Regarding time point: sample taken at primary tumor resection. This clonotype was counted only a few times. Its cognate antigen is unknown. This beta chain came through as a stray read in a library set up for alpha chains, and its size says little. Each CDR3 protein gets one entry after TCRdb re-called the 5' RACE reads with MiXCR. This table holds about 10,000 distinct CDR3 sequences, about 53% found once. This specimen was lung tumor tissue, taken at surgery. The chain employs TRBV6-5 and TRBJ2-6, with TRBD2 as a possible D gene (6 bases). The source is a female donor with early-stage non-small cell lung cancer. CDR3 region: CASSYQRGFFISGANVLTF. As DNA, the CDR3 is TGTGCCAGCAGTTACCAACGGGGGTTTTTCATCTCTGGGGCCAACGTCCTGACTTTC.